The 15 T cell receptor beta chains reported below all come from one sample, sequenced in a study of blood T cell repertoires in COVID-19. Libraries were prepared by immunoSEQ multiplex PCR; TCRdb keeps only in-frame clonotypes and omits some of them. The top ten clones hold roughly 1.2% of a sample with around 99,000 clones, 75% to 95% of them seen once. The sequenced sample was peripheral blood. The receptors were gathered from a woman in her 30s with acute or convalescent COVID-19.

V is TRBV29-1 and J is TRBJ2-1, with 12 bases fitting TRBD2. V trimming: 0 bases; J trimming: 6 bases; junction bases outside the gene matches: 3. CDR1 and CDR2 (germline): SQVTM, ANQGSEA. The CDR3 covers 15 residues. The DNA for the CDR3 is TGCAGCGTTGAAGATTGGGGACTAGCGGGCAATGAGCAGTTCTTC. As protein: CSVEDWGLAGNEQFF.

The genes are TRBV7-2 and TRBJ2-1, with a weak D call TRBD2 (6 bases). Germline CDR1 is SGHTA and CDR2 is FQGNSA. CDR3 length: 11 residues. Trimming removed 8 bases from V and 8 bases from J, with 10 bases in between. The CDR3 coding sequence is TGTGCCAGCGGACGGGAGCATGAGCAGTTCTTC. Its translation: CASGREHEQFF.

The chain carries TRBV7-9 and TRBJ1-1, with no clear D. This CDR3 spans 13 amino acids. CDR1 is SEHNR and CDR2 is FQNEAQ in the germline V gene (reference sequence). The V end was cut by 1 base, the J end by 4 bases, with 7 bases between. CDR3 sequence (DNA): TGTGCCAGCAGCTTAGAGCGTGGCACTGAAGCTTTCTTT. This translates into CASSLERGTEAFF.

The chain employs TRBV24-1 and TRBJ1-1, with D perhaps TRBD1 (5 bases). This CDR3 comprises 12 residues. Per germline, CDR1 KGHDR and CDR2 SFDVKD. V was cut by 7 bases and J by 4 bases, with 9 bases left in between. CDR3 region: CATRGRGTEAFF. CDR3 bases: TGTGCCACCAGAGGGAGGGGCACTGAAGCTTTCTTT.

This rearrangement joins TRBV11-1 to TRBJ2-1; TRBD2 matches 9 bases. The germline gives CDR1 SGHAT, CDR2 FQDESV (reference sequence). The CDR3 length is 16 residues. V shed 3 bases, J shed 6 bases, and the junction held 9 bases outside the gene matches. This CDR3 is CASSFYRSGSRNEQFF. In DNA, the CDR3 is TGTGCCAGCAGCTTTTATCGTAGCGGGAGTCGCAATGAGCAGTTCTTC.

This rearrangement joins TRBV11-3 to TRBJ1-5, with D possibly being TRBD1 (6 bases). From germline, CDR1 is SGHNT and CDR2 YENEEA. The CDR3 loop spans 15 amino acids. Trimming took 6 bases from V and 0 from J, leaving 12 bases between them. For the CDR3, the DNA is TGTGCCAGCAGAAGACAGGAGTATAGCAATCAGCCCCAGCATTTT. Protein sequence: CASRRQEYSNQPQHF. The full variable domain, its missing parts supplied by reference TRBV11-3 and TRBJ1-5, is EAGVVQSPRYKIIEKKQPVAFWCNPISGHNTLYWYLQNLGQGPELLIRYENEEAVDDSQLPKDRFSAERLKGVDSTLKIQPAELGDSAVYLCASRRQEYSNQPQHFGDGTRLSIL.

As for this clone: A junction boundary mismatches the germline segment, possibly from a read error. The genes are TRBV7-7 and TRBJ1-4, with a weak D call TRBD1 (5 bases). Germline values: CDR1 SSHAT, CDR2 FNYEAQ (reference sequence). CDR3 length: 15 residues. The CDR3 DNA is TGTGCTAGCAGCCCCTTGACAGCAACTAATGAAAAACTGTTTTTT. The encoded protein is CASSPLTATNEKLFF.

The CDR3 loop reads CAISQGQATFYGYTF. The DNA of the CDR3 is TGTGCCATCAGTCAAGGACAGGCCACCTTTTACGGCTACACCTTC. The genes are TRBV10-3 and TRBJ1-2, with 7 bases identical to TRBD1. Germline CDR1 reads ENHRY; CDR2 reads SYGVKD. Unmatched junction bases numbered 14, after V lost 5 bases and J lost 8 bases. The CDR3 is made up of 15 amino acids.

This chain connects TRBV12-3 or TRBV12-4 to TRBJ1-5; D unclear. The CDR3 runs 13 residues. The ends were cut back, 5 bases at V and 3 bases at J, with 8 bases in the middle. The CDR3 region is CASSATYNQPQHF. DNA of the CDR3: TGTGCCAGCAGTGCTACCTACAATCAGCCCCAGCATTTT.

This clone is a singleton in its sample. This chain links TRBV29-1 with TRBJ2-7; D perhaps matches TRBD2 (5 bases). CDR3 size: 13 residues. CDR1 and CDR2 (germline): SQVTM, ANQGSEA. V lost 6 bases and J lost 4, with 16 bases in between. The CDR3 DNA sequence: TGCAGCGTGAGAACTCGGGGTCAATACGAGCAGTACTTC. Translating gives CSVRTRGQYEQYF.

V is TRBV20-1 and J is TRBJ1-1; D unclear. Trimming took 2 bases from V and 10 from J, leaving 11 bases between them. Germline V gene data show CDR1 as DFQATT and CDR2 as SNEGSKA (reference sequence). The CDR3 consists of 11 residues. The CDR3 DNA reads TGCAGTGCTAGAAAGCGGGTGGGAGCTTTCTTT. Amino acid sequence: CSARKRVGAFF.

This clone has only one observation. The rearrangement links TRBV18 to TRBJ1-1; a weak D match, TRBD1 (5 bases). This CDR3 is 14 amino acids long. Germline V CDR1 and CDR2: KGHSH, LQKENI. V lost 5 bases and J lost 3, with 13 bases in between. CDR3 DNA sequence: TGTGCCAGCTCATCGACAGTGCCGGACACTGAAGCTTTCTTT. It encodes CASSSTVPDTEAFF. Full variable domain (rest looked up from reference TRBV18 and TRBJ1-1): NAGVMQNPRHLVRRRGQEARLRCSPMKGHSHVYWYRQLPEEGLKFMVYLQKENIIDESGMPKERFSAEFPKEGPSILRIQQVVRGDSAAYFCASSSTVPDTEAFFGQGTRLTVV.

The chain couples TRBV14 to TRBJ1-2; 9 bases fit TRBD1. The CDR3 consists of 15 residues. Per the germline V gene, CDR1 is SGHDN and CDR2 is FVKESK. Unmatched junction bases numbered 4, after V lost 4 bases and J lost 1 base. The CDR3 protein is CASSPRTGVNYGYTF. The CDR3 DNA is TGTGCCAGCAGCCCGAGGACAGGGGTTAACTATGGCTACACCTTC.

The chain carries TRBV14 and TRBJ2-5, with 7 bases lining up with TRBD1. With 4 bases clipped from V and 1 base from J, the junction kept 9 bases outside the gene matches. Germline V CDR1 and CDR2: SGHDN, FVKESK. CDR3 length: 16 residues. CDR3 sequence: CASSPHRDRLQETQYF. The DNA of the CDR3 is TGTGCCAGCAGCCCCCACCGGGACAGACTCCAAGAGACCCAGTACTTC.

CDR3 sequence reads: CASSPWGQPQHF. CDR3 sequence (DNA): TGTGCCAGCAGCCCCTGGGGCCAGCCCCAGCATTTT. The chain has TRBV28 and TRBJ1-5; weak D call: TRBD1 (5 bases). Germline lookup yields CDR1 MDHEN and CDR2 SYDVKM. The V end lost 6 bases, the J end lost 7 bases, and 10 bases lay between the germline ends. The CDR3 runs 12 residues.